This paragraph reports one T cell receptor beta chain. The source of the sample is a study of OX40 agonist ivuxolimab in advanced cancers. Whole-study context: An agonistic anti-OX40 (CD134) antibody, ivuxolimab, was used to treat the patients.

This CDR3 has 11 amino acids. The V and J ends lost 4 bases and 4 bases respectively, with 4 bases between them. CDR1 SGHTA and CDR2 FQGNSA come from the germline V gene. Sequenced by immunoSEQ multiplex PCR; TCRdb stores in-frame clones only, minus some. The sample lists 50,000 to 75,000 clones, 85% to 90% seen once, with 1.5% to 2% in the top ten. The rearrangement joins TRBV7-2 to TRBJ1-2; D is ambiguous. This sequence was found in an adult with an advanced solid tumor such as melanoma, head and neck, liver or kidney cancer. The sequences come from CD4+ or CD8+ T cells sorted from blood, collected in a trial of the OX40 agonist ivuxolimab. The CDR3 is CASSYSYGYTF. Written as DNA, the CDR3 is TGTGCCAGCAGCTACAGCTATGGCTACACCTTC.